This passage covers 17 T cell receptor beta chains from one sample sequenced in a study of vaccination and CD4 T cells after COVID-19. The treatment is: roughly 10-day PBMC culture with coronavirus spike peptide pools or control peptides (ViraFEST assay). Antigens for these TCRs are unknown. With the Oncomine TCR Beta short-read assay, DNA from cultured CD4+ T cells was sequenced. TCRdb fed the PCR reads into MiXCR, producing one record per CDR3 protein. The table shows under 25,000 distinct CDR3 sequences, with roughly 40% occurring only once. The sample here was CD4+ T cells from blood, cultured in vitro, taken after SARS-CoV-2 vaccination. These receptors all stem from a human donor who had recovered from COVID-19.

This rearrangement joins TRBV6-1 to TRBJ2-5, with D unresolved. Per the germline V gene, CDR1 is MNHNS and CDR2 is SASEGT. CDR3 size: 12 residues. Trimming pared 6 bases from V and 7 bases from J, leaving 12 bases between. The CDR3 nucleotides are TGTGCCAGCAGCCTCGGGTTGGGGACCCAGTACTTC. Translating gives CASSLGLGTQYF.

This clonotype was counted a few times. The chain links TRBV7-2 to TRBJ2-5; 11 bases fit TRBD2. Germline-derived CDR1 and CDR2 are SGHTA and FQGNSA. With V trimmed by 3 bases and J by 1 base, 4 bases remained unmatched. The CDR3 has 16 residues. The DNA for the CDR3 is TGTGCCAGCAGCTTGTTAGCGGGGGGGGCCCAAGAGACCCAGTACTTC. It specifies CASSLLAGGAQETQYF.

V usage is TRBV6-1 and J usage is TRBJ1-2; TRBD1 matches at 8 bases. The V and J ends lost 5 bases and 8 bases, in that order; junction bases with no gene match: 7. The CDR3 contains 13 residues. Germline CDR1 and CDR2: MNHNS and SASEGT. CDR3 coding DNA: TGTGCCAGCAGTCCCTCAGGGGGCGCGGGCTACACCTTC. Translation: CASSPSGGAGYTF.

The V and J genes are TRBV19 and TRBJ2-1, with D perhaps matching TRBD2 (6 bases). CDR3 size: 14 residues. Germline V CDR1 and CDR2: LNHDA, SQIVND (reference sequence). V lost 5 bases and J 2 bases, leaving 10 bases between the germline ends. The CDR3, as DNA: TGTGCCAGTAGTCGCGGGGAAACCTACAATGAGCAGTTCTTC. Translation: CASSRGETYNEQFF.

The rearrangement links TRBV28 to TRBJ1-2, with D possibly being TRBD1 (5 bases). CDR1 and CDR2 from the germline V gene are MDHEN and SYDVKM. V was clipped by 6 bases and J by 8 bases, with 19 bases between them. The CDR3 runs to 14 residues. CDR3 amino acids: CASRPATPPGGYTF. Written as DNA, the CDR3 is TGTGCCAGCAGACCCGCGACCCCCCCAGGGGGCTACACCTTC.

This clonotype was counted a few times. The rearrangement links TRBV2 to TRBJ2-1, with a tentative D call TRBD2 (6 bases). V lost 3 bases, J lost 2 bases, and 11 bases lay in between. This CDR3 contains 15 residues. Germline CDR1 reads SNHLY; CDR2 reads FYNNEI. Here the CDR3 reads CASSEATGAYNEQFF. CDR3 in DNA: TGTGCCAGCAGTGAGGCCACGGGGGCCTACAATGAGCAGTTCTTC.

This chain uses TRBV12-3 or TRBV12-4 with TRBJ1-2; D gene unclear. Trimming removed 3 bases at V and 0 bases at J, with 8 bases between. The CDR3 loop spans 14 amino acids. DNA of the CDR3: TGTGCCAGCAGTTTTGCGGGGACTAACTATGGCTACACCTTC. Protein sequence: CASSFAGTNYGYTF.

In this sample, this clonotype turned up a few times. The V and J genes are TRBV20-1 and TRBJ2-1; D is unresolved. CDR3 length: 13 residues. Germline CDR1 reads DFQATT; CDR2 reads SNEGSKA (reference sequence). Deletions cut 1 base from V and 3 bases from J, with 7 bases between. The CDR3 DNA sequence: TGCAGTGCTAGAGTACCGGGCTACAATGAGCAGTTCTTC. Amino acids: CSARVPGYNEQFF.

This clonotype has more than one count but fewer than ten. J is TRBJ1-1 and V is TRBV6-2 or TRBV6-3, with a possible D match to TRBD1 (6 bases). CDR3 length equals 14 residues. Germline V gene data show CDR1 as MNHEY and CDR2 as SVGEGT. The ends were cut back, 5 bases at V and 12 bases at J, with 22 bases in the middle. This chain's CDR3 is CASSANQGFRGPFF. The CDR3 DNA reads as TGTGCCAGCAGTGCTAATCAGGGGTTTAGGGGACCTTTCTTT.

The rearrangement uses TRBV24-1 and TRBJ1-5; 9 positions agree with TRBD1. Germline values: CDR1 KGHDR, CDR2 SFDVKD. With 9 bases clipped from V and 11 bases from J, the junction kept 10 bases outside the gene matches. CDR3 length equals 13 residues. The CDR3 reads CATSPGQGFTQHF. CDR3 DNA: TGTGCCACCTCCCCGGGACAGGGATTCACCCAGCATTTT.

The chain links TRBV5-1 to TRBJ1-1; D is possibly TRBD1 (5 bases). This CDR3 is built from 17 residues. CDR1 and CDR2 (germline): SGHRS, YFSETQ. Trimming stripped 4 bases from V and 1 base from J, with 20 bases between. The CDR3 protein is CASSNGQGAFPNTEAFF. CDR3 nucleotide sequence: TGCGCCAGCAGCAACGGACAAGGGGCCTTCCCGAACACTGAAGCTTTCTTT.

This chain connects TRBV15 to TRBJ2-7; 9 nucleotides agree with TRBD2. J was trimmed by 5 bases and V by 5 bases; bases with no gene match: 16. The CDR3 covers 17 residues. The germline V gene has CDR1 LNHNV and CDR2 YYDKDF (reference sequence). CDR3 loop: CATSRRWRGGTAHEQYF. CDR3 sequence (DNA): TGTGCCACCAGCCGCCGCTGGCGGGGGGGAACTGCCCACGAGCAGTACTTC.

This chain connects TRBV30 to TRBJ2-7; 8 positions match TRBD2. Germline CDR1 is GTSNPN and CDR2 is SVGIG (reference sequence). The CDR3 contains 14 residues. Losses at the gene ends were 4 bases for V and 3 bases for J; bases not matched to a gene: 8. CDR3 protein: CAWNGRGARYEQYF. CDR3 in DNA: TGTGCCTGGAACGGGAGGGGGGCCCGCTACGAGCAGTACTTC.

This chain uses TRBV15 with TRBJ1-1; D not resolved. The CDR3 has 14 residues. Germline lookup yields CDR1 LNHNV and CDR2 YYDKDF (reference sequence). V lost 0 bases and J lost 8, with 13 bases in between. CDR3 sequence reads: CATSRDQGGLEAFF. The CDR3 coding sequence is TGTGCCACCAGCAGAGATCAAGGCGGGCTCGAAGCTTTCTTT. The variable domain in full, with the rest retrieved from reference TRBV15 and TRBJ1-1, is DAMVIQNPRYQVTQFGKPVTLSCSQTLNHNVMYWYQQKSSQAPKLLFHYYDKDFNNEADTPDNFQSRRPNTSFCFLDIRSPGLGDTAMYLCATSRDQGGLEAFFGQGTRLTVV.

The DNA for the CDR3 is TGTGCCAGCAGTTACTCGATGGGACAAGAGACCCAGTACTTC. Amino acids: CASSYSMGQETQYF. J is TRBJ2-5 and V is TRBV6-5; D call uncertain. Trimming cost V 0 bases and J 2 bases, with 7 bases left between them. Germline CDR1 and CDR2: MNHEY and SVGAGI. This CDR3 has 14 amino acids.

V is TRBV5-1 and J is TRBJ1-1; TRBD1 is a possible D gene (5 bases). V was cut by 3 bases and J by 0 bases, with 12 bases left in between. CDR3 length equals 15 residues. Germline lookup yields CDR1 SGHRS and CDR2 YFSETQ. The CDR3 loop reads CASSYGEGLNTEAFF. CDR3 nucleotide sequence: TGCGCCAGCAGCTATGGGGAGGGGCTGAACACTGAAGCTTTCTTT. Looking up the rest from reference TRBV5-1 and TRBJ1-1 gives the full variable domain: KAGVTQTPRYLIKTRGQQVTLSCSPISGHRSVSWYQQTPGQGLQFLFEYFSETQRNKGNFPGRFSGRQFSNSRSEMNVSTLELGDSALYLCASSYGEGLNTEAFFGQGTRLTVV.

The chain is built from TRBV19 and TRBJ1-6; D call uncertain. The germline CDR1 and CDR2 sequences are LNHDA and SQIVND (reference sequence). V shed 3 bases and J shed 0 bases, with 21 bases lying between them. The CDR3 runs to 20 residues. CDR3 sequence reads: CASSIRLAVPSSSYNSPLHF. The CDR3 DNA is TGTGCCAGTAGTATCAGGTTGGCGGTTCCATCGAGCTCCTATAATTCACCCCTCCACTTT. Based on the CDR3 plus reference TRBV19 and TRBJ1-6, the full variable domain is DGGITQSPKYLFRKEGQNVTLSCEQNLNHDAMYWYRQDPGQGLRLIYYSQIVNDFQKGDIAEGYSVSREKKESFPLTVTSAQKNPTAFYLCASSIRLAVPSSSYNSPLHFGNGTRLTVT.